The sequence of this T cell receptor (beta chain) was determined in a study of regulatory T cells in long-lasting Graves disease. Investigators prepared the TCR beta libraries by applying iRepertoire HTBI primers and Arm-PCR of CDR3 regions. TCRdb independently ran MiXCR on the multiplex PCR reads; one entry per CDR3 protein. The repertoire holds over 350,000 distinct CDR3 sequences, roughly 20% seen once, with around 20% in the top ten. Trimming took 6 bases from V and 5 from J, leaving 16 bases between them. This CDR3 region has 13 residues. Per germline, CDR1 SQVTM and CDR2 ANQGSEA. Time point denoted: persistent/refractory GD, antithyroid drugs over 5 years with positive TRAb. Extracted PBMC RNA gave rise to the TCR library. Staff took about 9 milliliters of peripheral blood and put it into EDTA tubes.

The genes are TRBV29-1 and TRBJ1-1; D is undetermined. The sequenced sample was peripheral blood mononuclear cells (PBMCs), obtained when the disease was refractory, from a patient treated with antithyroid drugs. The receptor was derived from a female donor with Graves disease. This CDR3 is CSVHHSLGTEAFF. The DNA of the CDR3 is TGCAGCGTGCATCACAGTCTGGGGACTGAAGCTTTCTTT.